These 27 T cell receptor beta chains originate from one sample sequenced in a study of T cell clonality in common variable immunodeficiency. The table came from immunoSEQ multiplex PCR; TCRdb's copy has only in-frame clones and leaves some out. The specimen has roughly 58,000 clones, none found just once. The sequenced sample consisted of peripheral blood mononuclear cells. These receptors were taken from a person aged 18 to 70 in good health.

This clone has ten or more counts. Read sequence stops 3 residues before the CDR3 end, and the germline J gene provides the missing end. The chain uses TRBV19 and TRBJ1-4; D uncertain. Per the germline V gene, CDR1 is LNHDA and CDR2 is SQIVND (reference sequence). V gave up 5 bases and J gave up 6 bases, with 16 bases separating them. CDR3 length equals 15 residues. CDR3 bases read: TGTGCCAGTAGTCCTTCGGCGGCCGCTCATGAAAAA. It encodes CASSPSAAAHEK. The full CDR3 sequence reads CASSPSAAAHEKLFF.

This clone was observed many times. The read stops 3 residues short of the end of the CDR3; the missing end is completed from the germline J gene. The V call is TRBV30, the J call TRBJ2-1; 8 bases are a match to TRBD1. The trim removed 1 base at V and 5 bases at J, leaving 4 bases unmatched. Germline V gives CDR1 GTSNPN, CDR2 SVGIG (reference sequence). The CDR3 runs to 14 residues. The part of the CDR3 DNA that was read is TGTGCCTGGAGTGCCGGACAGGGACACAATGAG. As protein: CAWSAGQGHNE. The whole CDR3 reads CAWSAGQGHNEQFF. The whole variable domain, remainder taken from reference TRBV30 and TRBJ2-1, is SQTIHQWPATLVQPVGSPLSLECTVEGTSNPNLYWYRQAAGRGLQLLFYSVGIGQISSEVPQNLSASRPQDRQFILSSKKLLLSDSGFYLCAWSAGQGHNEQFFGPGTRLTVL.

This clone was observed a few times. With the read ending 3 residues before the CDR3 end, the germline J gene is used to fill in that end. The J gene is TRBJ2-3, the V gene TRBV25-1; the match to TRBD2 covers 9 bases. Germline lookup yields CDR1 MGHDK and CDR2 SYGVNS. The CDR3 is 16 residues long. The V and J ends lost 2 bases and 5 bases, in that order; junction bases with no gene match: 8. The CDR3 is CASSEHSAGGEDTQYF. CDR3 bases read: TGTGCCAGCAGTGAACACTCCGCGGGGGGGGAAGATACG.

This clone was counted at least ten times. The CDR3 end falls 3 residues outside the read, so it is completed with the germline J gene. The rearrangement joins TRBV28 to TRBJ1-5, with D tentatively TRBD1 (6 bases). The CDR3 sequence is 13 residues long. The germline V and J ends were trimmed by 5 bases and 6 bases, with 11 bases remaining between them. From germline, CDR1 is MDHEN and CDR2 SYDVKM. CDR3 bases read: TGTGCCAGCAGTCAGGGGTCAGGTCAGCCC. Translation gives CASSQGSGQP. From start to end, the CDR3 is CASSQGSGQPQHF.

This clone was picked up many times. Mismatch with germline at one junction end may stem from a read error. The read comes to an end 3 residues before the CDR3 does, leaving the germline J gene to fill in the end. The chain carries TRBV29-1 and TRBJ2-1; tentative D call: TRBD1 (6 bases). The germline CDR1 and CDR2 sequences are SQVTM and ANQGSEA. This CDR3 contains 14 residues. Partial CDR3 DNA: TGCAGCGTTAAAGACAGGAGCTCCTACAATGAG. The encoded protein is CSVKDRSSYNE. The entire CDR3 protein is CSVKDRSSYNEQFF.

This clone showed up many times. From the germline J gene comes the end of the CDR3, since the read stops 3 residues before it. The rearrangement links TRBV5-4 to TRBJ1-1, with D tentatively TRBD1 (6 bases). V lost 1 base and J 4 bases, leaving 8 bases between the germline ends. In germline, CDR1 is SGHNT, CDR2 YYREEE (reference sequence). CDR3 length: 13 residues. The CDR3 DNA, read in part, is TGTGCCAGCAGCTTGAACAGGGCCACTGAA. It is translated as CASSLNRATE. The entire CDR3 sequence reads CASSLNRATEAFF.

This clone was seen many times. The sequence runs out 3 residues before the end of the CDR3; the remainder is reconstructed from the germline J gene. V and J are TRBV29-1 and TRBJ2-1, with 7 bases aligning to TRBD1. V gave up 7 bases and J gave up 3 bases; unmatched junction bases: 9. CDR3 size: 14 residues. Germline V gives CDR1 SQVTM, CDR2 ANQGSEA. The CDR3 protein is CSGRETGNYNEQFF. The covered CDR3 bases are TGCAGCGGTAGAGAGACAGGGAACTACAATGAG.

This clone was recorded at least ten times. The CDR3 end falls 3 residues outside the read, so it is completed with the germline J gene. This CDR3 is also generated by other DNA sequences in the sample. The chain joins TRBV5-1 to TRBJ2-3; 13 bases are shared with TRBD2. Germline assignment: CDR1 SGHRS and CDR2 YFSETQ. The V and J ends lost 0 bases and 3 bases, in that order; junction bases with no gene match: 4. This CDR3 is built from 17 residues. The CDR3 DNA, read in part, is TGCGCCAGCAGCTTGGAAGGACTAGCGGGAGAAACAGATACG. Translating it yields CASSLEGLAGETDT. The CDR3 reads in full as CASSLEGLAGETDTQYF.

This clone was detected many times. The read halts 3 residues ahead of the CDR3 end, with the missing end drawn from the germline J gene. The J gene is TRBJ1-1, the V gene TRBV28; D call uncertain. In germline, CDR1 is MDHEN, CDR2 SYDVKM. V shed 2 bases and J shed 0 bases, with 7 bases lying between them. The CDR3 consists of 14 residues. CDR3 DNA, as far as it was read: TGTGCCAGCAGTTTACCTCAGGTGAACACTGAA. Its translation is CASSLPQVNTE. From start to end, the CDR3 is CASSLPQVNTEAFF.

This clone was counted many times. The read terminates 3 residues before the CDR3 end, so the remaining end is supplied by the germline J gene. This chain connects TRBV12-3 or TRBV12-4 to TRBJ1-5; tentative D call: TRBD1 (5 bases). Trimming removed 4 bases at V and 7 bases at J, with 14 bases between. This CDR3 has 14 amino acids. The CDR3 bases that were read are TGTGCCAGCAGTTCGGATCAGGGCGGACAGCCC. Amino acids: CASSSDQGGQP. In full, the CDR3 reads CASSSDQGGQPQHF.

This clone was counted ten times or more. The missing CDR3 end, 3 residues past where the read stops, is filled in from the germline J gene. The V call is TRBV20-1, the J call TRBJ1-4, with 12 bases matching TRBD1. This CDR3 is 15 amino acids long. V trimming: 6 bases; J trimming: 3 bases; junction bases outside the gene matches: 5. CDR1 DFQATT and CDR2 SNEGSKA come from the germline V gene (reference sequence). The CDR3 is CSAGTGGASNEKLFF. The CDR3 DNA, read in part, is TGCAGTGCAGGGACAGGGGGCGCTTCTAATGAAAAA.

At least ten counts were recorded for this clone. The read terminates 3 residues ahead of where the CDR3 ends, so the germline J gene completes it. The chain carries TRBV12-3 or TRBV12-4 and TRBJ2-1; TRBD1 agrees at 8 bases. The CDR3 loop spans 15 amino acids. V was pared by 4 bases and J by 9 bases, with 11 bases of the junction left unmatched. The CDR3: CASSSGDRRVAEQFF. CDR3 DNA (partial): TGTGCCAGCAGTTCCGGGGACAGGAGGGTTGCTGAG.

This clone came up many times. The CDR3 loop reads CAISAERTGIQETQYF. Partial CDR3 DNA: TGTGCCATCAGTGCCGAGAGAACAGGAATCCAAGAGACC. The V call is TRBV10-3, the J call TRBJ2-5; D is possibly TRBD1 (5 bases). The read ends 3 residues early relative to the CDR3; the germline J gene fills the gap. This CDR3 has 16 amino acids. The V end lost 4 bases, the J end lost 1 base, and 16 bases lay between the germline ends. Germline V gene lookup returns CDR1 ENHRY and CDR2 SYGVKD.

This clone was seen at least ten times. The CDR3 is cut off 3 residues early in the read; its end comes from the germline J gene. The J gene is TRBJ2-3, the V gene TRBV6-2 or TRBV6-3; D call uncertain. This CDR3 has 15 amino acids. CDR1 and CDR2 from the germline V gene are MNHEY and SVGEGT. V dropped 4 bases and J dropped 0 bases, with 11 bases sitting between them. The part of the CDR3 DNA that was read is TGTGCCAGCAGTTCTTCCGTCTCCAGCACAGATACG. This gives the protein CASSSSVSSTDT. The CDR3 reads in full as CASSSSVSSTDTQYF.

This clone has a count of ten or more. This chain's CDR3 is CATSMGQINYGYTF. CDR3 DNA (partial): TGTGCCACCTCTATGGGACAGATAAACTATGGC. The V and J genes are TRBV19 and TRBJ1-2; TRBD1 matches at 7 bases. The read ends 3 residues early relative to the CDR3; the germline J gene fills the gap. V gave up 10 bases and J gave up 2 bases; unmatched junction bases: 10. This CDR3 is 14 amino acids long. Germline-derived CDR1 and CDR2 are LNHDA and SQIVND (reference sequence).

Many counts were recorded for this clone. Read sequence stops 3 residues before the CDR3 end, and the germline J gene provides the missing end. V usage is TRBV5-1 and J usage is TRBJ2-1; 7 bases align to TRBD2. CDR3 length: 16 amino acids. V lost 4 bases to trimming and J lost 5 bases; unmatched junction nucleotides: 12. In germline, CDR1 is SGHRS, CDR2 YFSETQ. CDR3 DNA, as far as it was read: TGCGCCAGCAGCCCCAGGGCGGGGGTCGTAAACAATGAG. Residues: CASSPRAGVVNNE. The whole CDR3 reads CASSPRAGVVNNEQFF.

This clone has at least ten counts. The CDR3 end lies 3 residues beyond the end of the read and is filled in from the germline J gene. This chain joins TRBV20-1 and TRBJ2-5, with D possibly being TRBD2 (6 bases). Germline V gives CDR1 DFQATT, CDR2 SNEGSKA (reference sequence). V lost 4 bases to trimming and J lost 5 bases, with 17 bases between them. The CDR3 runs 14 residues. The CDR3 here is CSAIGGRIGETQYF. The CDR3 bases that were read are TGCAGTGCTATCGGGGGTAGAATAGGCGAGACC.

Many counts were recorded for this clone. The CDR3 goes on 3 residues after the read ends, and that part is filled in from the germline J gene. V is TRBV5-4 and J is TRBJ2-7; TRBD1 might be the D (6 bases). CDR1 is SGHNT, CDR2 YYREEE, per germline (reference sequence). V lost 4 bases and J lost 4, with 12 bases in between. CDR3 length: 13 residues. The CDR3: CASSTPTGYEQYF. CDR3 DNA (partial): TGTGCCAGCAGCACGCCAACAGGGTACGAG.

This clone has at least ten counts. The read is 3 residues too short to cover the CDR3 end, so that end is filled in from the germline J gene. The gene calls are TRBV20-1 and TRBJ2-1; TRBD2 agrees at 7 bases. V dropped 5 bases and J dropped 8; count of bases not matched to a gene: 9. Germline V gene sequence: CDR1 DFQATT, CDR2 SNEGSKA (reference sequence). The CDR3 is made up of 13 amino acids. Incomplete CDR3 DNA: TGCAGTGCTCTAGCGGCCGTCGTCGATGAG. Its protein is CSALAAVVDE. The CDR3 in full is CSALAAVVDEQFF.

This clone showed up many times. The covered CDR3 bases are TGCAGCGTTCGACTAGCGGGAGTCAATGAG. This translates into CSVRLAGVNE. The whole CDR3 protein is CSVRLAGVNEQFF. This sequence joins TRBV29-1 and TRBJ2-1, with 12 positions matching TRBD2. The missing CDR3 end, 3 residues past where the read stops, is filled in from the germline J gene. The germline V gene encodes CDR1 SQVTM and CDR2 ANQGSEA. V lost 5 bases, J lost 6 bases, and 2 bases stayed unmatched. This CDR3 spans 13 amino acids.

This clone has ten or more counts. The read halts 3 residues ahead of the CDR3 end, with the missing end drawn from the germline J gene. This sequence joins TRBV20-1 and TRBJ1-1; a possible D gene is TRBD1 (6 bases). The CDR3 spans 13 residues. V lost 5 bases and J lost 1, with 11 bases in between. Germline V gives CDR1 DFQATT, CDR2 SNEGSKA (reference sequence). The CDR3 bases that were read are TGCAGTGCTGGTCAGGGGTCGAACACTGAA. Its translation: CSAGQGSNTE. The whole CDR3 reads CSAGQGSNTEAFF.

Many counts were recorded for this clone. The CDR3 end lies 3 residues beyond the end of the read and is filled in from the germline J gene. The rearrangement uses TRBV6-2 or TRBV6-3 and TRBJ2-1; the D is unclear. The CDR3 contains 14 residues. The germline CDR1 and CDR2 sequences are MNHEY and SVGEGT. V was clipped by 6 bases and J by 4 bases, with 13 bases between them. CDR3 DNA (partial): TGTGCCAGCAGAGACACATCCCATTACAATGAG. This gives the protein CASRDTSHYNE. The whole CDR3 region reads CASRDTSHYNEQFF.

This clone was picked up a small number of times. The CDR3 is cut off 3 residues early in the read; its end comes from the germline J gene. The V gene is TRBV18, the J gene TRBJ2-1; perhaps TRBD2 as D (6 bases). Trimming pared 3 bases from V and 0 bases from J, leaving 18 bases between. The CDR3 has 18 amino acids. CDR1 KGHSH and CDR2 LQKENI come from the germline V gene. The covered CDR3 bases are TGTGCCAGCTCACCCAACGCCGGGACTTTGAGCTCCTACAATGAG. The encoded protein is CASSPNAGTLSSYNE. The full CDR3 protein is CASSPNAGTLSSYNEQFF.

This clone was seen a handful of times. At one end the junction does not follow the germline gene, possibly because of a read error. The covered CDR3 bases are TGTGCCAGTAGTGTAGACAGGGGGATGAACACCGGGGAG. This gives the protein CASSVDRGMNTGE. Given in full, the CDR3 is CASSVDRGMNTGELFF. The chain carries TRBV19 and TRBJ2-2, with 9 bases that match TRBD1. The read ends 3 residues shy of where the CDR3 ends; the end is completed using the germline J gene. Germline assignment: CDR1 LNHDA and CDR2 SQIVND (reference sequence). The CDR3 is 16 residues long.

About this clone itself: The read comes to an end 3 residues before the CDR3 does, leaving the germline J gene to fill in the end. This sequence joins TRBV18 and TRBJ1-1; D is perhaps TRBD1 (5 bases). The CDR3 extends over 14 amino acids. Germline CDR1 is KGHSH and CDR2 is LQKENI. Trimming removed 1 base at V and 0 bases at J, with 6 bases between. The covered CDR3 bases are TGTGCCAGCTCACCACGGGGCCTGAACACTGAA. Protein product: CASSPRGLNTE. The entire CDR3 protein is CASSPRGLNTEAFF.

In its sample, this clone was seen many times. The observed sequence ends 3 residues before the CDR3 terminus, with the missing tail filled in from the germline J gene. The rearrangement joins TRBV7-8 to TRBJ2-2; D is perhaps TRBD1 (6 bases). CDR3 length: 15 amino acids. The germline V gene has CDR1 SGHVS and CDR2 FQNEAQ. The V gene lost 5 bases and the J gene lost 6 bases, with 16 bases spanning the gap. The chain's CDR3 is CASSQQGIVPGELFF. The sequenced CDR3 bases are TGTGCCAGCAGCCAACAGGGCATCGTCCCCGGGGAG. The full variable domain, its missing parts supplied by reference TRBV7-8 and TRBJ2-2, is GAGVSQSPRYKVAKRGQDVALRCDPISGHVSLFWYQQALGQGPEFLTYFQNEAQLDKSGLPSDRFFAERPEGSVSTLKIQRTQQEDSAVYLCASSQQGIVPGELFFGEGSRLTVL.

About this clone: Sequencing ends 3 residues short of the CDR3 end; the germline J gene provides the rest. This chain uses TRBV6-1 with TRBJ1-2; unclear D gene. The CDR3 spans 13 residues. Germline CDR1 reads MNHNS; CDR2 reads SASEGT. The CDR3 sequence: CASSVTHYNDYTF. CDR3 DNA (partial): TGTGCCAGCAGTGTAACACATTACAATGAC.